The present T cell receptor beta chain was sequenced within a study of CD8+CD57+ T cells in acquired aplastic anemia. Study information: DNA from sorted CD4+ and CD8+ cells averaged roughly 3.2 ug.

Study-wide points: In common between the patients and the controls were some 29 CD8+ CDR3 sequences. Patients were compared with controls for CD8+ Simpson's diversity, and no significant difference emerged.

Germline-derived CDR1 and CDR2 are SNHLY and FYNNEI. The CDR3 covers 13 residues. Trimming took off 3 bases at V and 3 bases at J, with 8 bases between the two ends. To note about this clonotype: Its antigen is undetermined.

Profiles of TCR beta VDJ and CDR3 were generated from a genomic DNA template. TCRdb ran MiXCR on the reads and lists one entry per CDR3 protein. The sample holds about 270,000 distinct CDR3 sequences; roughly three fifths are singletons and the top ten take approximately 8.2%. The specimen sequenced was sorted CD4+, CD8+, or CD8+CD57+ T cells (not recorded which) from PBMCs. The J gene is TRBJ1-1, the V gene TRBV2; D not resolved. This receptor was obtained from a human donor with severe aplastic anemia or a healthy control (not recorded which). The CDR3 is CASSEWVDTEAFF. The DNA of the CDR3 is TGTGCCAGCAGTGAGTGGGTGGACACTGAAGCTTTCTTT.